Listed here are 21 T cell receptor beta chains from one sample, sequenced in a study of T cell repertoires in cytomegalovirus infection. MiXCR was run by TCRdb on the reads, yielding one entry per CDR3 protein. The repertoire holds 900,000 to 950,000 distinct CDR3 sequences, with roughly 30% as singletons. For these receptors, no antigen is known. The sequenced sample was cultured CD8+ T cells from PBMCs, obtained from culture after CMV antigen stimulation. Receptors originate from a human donor in good health (CMV status not recorded). Some clones in this sample may be carry-over from other donors' samples.

The chain joins TRBV6-2 or TRBV6-3 to TRBJ1-6; D uncertain. Trimming left V 2 bases short and J 8 bases short, with 16 bases between. Germline assignment: CDR1 MNHEY and CDR2 SVGEGT. The CDR3 is 16 amino acids. The DNA for the CDR3 is TGTGCCAGCAGTTACAGGATCGGGAGAGATGATTCACCCCTCCACTTT. This sequence encodes CASSYRIGRDDSPLHF.

This clonotype was picked up a small number of times. J is TRBJ1-2 and V is TRBV12-3 or TRBV12-4, with 12 nucleotides matching TRBD1. The CDR3 length is 16 residues. V shed 6 bases, J shed 2 bases, and the junction held 7 bases outside the gene matches. In DNA, the CDR3 is TGTGCCAGCAGGAAGGGACAGGGGGCTGCAAACTATGGCTACACCTTC. Its protein is CASRKGQGAANYGYTF.

This clonotype occurred a few times. The chain has TRBV27 and TRBJ1-5, with D possibly being TRBD1 (5 bases). CDR3 length: 15 amino acids. The V end lost 5 bases, the J end lost 1 base, and 12 bases lay between the germline ends. Germline V gives CDR1 MNHEY, CDR2 SMNVEV (reference sequence). In nucleotides, the CDR3 is TGTGCCAGCAGTACTATCGGGGGGAGCAATCAGCCCCAGCATTTT. Translated, it gives CASSTIGGSNQPQHF.

The rearrangement uses TRBV10-3 and TRBJ1-2, with D perhaps matching TRBD1 (5 bases). The CDR3 runs 11 residues. The V and J ends lost 4 bases and 7 bases respectively, with 7 bases between them. The germline CDR1 and CDR2 sequences are ENHRY and SYGVKD. The CDR3 here is CAISAGSGYTF. In DNA form, the CDR3 reads TGTGCCATCAGTGCAGGGTCTGGCTACACCTTC.

The genes are TRBV15 and TRBJ1-1; D is uncertain. Trimming stripped 3 bases from V and 7 bases from J, with 6 bases between. This CDR3 has 11 amino acids. Germline V gene lookup returns CDR1 LNHNV and CDR2 YYDKDF (reference sequence). The CDR3 spells CATSSFNEAFF. DNA for the CDR3: TGTGCCACCAGCAGCTTTAATGAAGCTTTCTTT.

The V gene is TRBV7-2, the J gene TRBJ2-5, with D perhaps TRBD1 or TRBD2 (5 bases each). The CDR3 runs 13 residues. The germline V and J ends were trimmed by 6 bases and 5 bases, with 13 bases remaining between them. CDR1 and CDR2 from the germline V gene are SGHTA and FQGNSA. The CDR3 DNA reads TGTGCCAGCAGTTACGGGACGGTCGAGACCCAGTACTTC. Its translation is CASSYGTVETQYF.

A few counts support this clonotype. This chain connects TRBV11-2 to TRBJ2-5; no clear D gene. The CDR3 is 13 amino acids. V dropped 4 bases and J dropped 3 bases, with 9 bases sitting between them. Germline V lookup: CDR1 SGHAT, CDR2 FQNNGV. CDR3: CASSWMYEETQYF. The CDR3 DNA follows: TGTGCCAGCAGCTGGATGTACGAAGAGACCCAGTACTTC.

The chain links TRBV7-4 to TRBJ2-7; 8 nucleotides agree with TRBD2. Germline V gene lookup returns CDR1 SGHVT and CDR2 SQSDAQ. This CDR3 spans 14 amino acids. Trimming at V came to 4 bases and at J to 0 bases, leaving 2 bases not matched to a gene. For the CDR3, the DNA is TGTGCCAGCAGCTATAGCGGGGCCTCCTACGAGCAGTACGTC. It codes for CASSYSGASYEQYV.

The V gene is TRBV27, the J gene TRBJ1-1, with a weak D call TRBD1 (5 bases). The CDR3 has 14 residues. Trimming took off 4 bases at V and 8 bases at J, with 17 bases between the two ends. Germline CDR1 and CDR2: MNHEY and SMNVEV (reference sequence). In nucleotides, the CDR3 is TGTGCCAGCAGTTACCCCGGGACCGTGGGAGAAGCTTTCTTT. Its protein product is CASSYPGTVGEAFF.

The chain is built from TRBV4-1 and TRBJ1-2, with TRBD1 as a possible D gene (5 bases). The CDR3 length is 14 residues. In germline, CDR1 is MGHRA, CDR2 YSYEKL. V gave up 0 bases and J gave up 4 bases, with 9 bases separating them. CDR3 sequence: CASSQDGAFYGYTF. The CDR3 DNA reads TGCGCCAGCAGCCAAGATGGGGCATTCTATGGCTACACCTTC.

This clonotype has more than one count but fewer than ten. The junction departs from germline at one end; a sequencing error may be responsible. The chain employs TRBV2 and TRBJ1-4; possible D gene TRBD1, 5 bases. The CDR3 contains 13 residues. Germline V gene lookup returns CDR1 SNHLY and CDR2 FYNNEI. CDR3 sequence reads: CASSEASGGSIPF. CDR3 bases: TGTGCCAGCAGTGAAGCGTCGGGGGGAAGCATCCCGTTT.

This clonotype was seen only a few times. The chain has TRBV4-1 and TRBJ1-1; perhaps TRBD1 as D (5 bases). V shed 1 base and J shed 1 base, with 7 bases lying between them. Germline CDR1 is MGHRA and CDR2 is YSYEKL. The CDR3 consists of 14 residues. CDR3 DNA sequence: TGCGCCAGCAGCCAAGTCGGACAGAACACTGAAGCTTTCTTT. This codes for CASSQVGQNTEAFF.

This clonotype was seen just once. The genes are TRBV2 and TRBJ1-2; weak D call: TRBD1 (5 bases). The CDR3 totals 15 residues. From germline, CDR1 is SNHLY and CDR2 FYNNEI. The V gene lost 4 bases and the J gene lost 2 bases, with 14 bases spanning the gap. The CDR3 DNA follows: TGTGCCAGCAGTGGGTTTGCAGGGATAAACTATGGCTACACCTTC. The encoded protein is CASSGFAGINYGYTF.

This chain uses TRBV24-1 with TRBJ2-2, with D possibly matching TRBD1 (6 bases). Germline CDR1 reads KGHDR; CDR2 reads SFDVKD. There are 16 residues in the CDR3. V lost 1 base to trimming and J lost 4 bases, with 12 bases between them. CDR3 sequence reads: CATSDFNRVGTGELFF. DNA for the CDR3: TGTGCCACCAGTGATTTCAACAGGGTCGGCACCGGGGAGCTGTTTTTT.

There are many counts of this clonotype. V is TRBV7-2 and J is TRBJ2-7; TRBD2 agrees at 10 bases. V lost 5 bases, J lost 2 bases, and 3 bases stayed unmatched. The CDR3 loop spans 14 amino acids. The germline gives CDR1 SGHTA, CDR2 FQGNSA. The CDR3 spells CASSVLAGPYEQYV. CDR3 sequence (DNA): TGTGCCAGCAGCGTACTAGCGGGGCCCTACGAGCAGTACGTC.

Turning to this clonotype: At one end, the junction sequence differs from germline, possibly due to a read error. The J gene is TRBJ2-1, the V gene TRBV11-2, with D unresolved. The CDR3 runs to 13 residues. CDR1 and CDR2 (germline): SGHAT, FQNNGV. Here the CDR3 DNA reads TGTGCCAGCAGCTTGGAGACGGATAATGAGCGGTTCTTC. This codes for CASSLETDNERFF.

This chain uses TRBV4-3 with TRBJ2-1, with D perhaps matching TRBD1 (6 bases). V was pared by 2 bases and J by 3 bases, with 8 bases between. The CDR3 totals 14 residues. The V gene's germline CDR1 is LGHNA and CDR2 YSLEER. The CDR3 nucleotides are TGCGCCAGCAGCCAATGGACAGTCTACAATGAGCAGTTCTTC. Residues: CASSQWTVYNEQFF.

This clonotype has just a few counts. The chain uses TRBV12-3 or TRBV12-4 and TRBJ2-1; 13 bases line up with TRBD2. J gave up 11 bases and V 5 bases, and 9 bases lay outside the gene matches. The CDR3 has 15 residues. The CDR3 nucleotides read TGTGCCAGCAGTCTCGGACTAGCGGGGGCCTTACAGCAGTTCTTC. Its translation: CASSLGLAGALQQFF.

This clonotype has only a few counts. V gene TRBV7-3 combines with J gene TRBJ2-2; 10 bases agree with TRBD1. The CDR3 has 17 residues. Germline V gene sequence: CDR1 SGHTA, CDR2 FQGTGA. J gave up 0 bases and V 2 bases, and 3 bases lay outside the gene matches. CDR3 protein: CASSLLGTGANTGELFF. The CDR3 nucleotides read TGTGCCAGCAGCTTATTGGGGACAGGGGCGAACACCGGGGAGCTGTTTTTT.

This clonotype has just a few counts. The rearrangement uses TRBV6-8 and TRBJ2-5; TRBD1 matches 9 bases. The J segment lost 4 bases and the V segment lost 0 bases, leaving 6 bases of the junction unmatched. Germline lookup yields CDR1 MNHGY and CDR2 SAAAGT. The CDR3 length is 16 residues. This CDR3 is CASSYSMMGQGETQYF. As DNA, the CDR3 is TGTGCCAGCAGTTACTCGATGATGGGACAGGGAGAGACCCAGTACTTC.

The sample holds a few counts of this clonotype. V usage is TRBV6-2 or TRBV6-3 and J usage is TRBJ2-7; D is possibly TRBD1 (5 bases). This CDR3 region has 13 residues. Trimming removed 6 bases from V and 2 bases from J, with 11 bases in between. The germline gives CDR1 MNHEY, CDR2 SVGEGT. The CDR3 bases are TGTGCCAGCAGCCCCACGACAGCCTACGAGCAGTACGTC. This sequence encodes CASSPTTAYEQYV.